A selection of T cell receptor beta chains follows, all from one sample in a study of CD4 and CD8 cells across lung adenocarcinoma regions. TCRdb re-called the PCR reads with MiXCR, one entry per CDR3 protein. The table includes under 20,000 distinct CDR3 sequences, roughly 51% detected once. Sequencing was done on a sample of CD8+ T cells from the center of a lung tumor. These receptors all come from a female donor with lung adenocarcinoma. The CD4 and CD8 labels of this study may be unreliable. The CDR3 runs from the conserved cysteine through the conserved F or W. D genes are given only for firm matches. Part of the rows lack a size; the others show once, few, many or a class for expanded clones.

V gene	D gene	J gene	clone size	CDR3 DNA	CDR3 protein
TRBV27	NA	TRBJ2-1	medium-sized	TGTGCCAGCAGTGTGGACGGGGACAATGAGCAGTTCTTC	CASSVDGDNEQFF
TRBV11-3	TRBD2	TRBJ2-1	NA	TGTGCCAGCAGCCCAAGGACTAGCGCGTACAATGAGCAGTTCTTC	CASSPRTSAYNEQFF
TRBV6-1	TRBD2	TRBJ2-1	few	TGTGCCAGCAGCGCTAGCGGGAGGGCGCTTAAGCAGTTCTTC	CASSASGRALKQFF
TRBV7-2	NA	TRBJ2-3	NA	TGTGCCAGCAGCTTCGGGACTAGCACAGATACGCAGTATTTT	CASSFGTSTDTQYF
TRBV4-1	NA	TRBJ2-1	NA	TGCGCCAGCAGCCAAGAGAGCGGGACAGTTTCGAGCTCCTACAATGAGCAGTTCTTC	CASSQESGTVSSSYNEQFF
TRBV10-1	TRBD2	TRBJ2-3	NA	TGCGCCAGCAGTGCGATAGCGGGAGGAACCACAGATACGCAGTATTTT	CASSAIAGGTTDTQYF
TRBV9	NA	TRBJ2-3	NA	TGTGCCAGCAGCGTTGGGACACTCACAGATACGCAGTATTTT	CASSVGTLTDTQYF
TRBV11-3	TRBD1	TRBJ2-4	once	TGTGCCAGCAGCCCCGGGACAGGGGGCGTGTGTGCCAAAGATACTCAGTACTTT	CASSPGTGGVCAKDTQYF
TRBV6-6	NA	TRBJ2-1	large	TGTGCCAGCATTTACAGGGAGGGTTTATACAATGAGCAGTTCTTC	CASIYREGLYNEQFF
TRBV7-2	NA	TRBJ2-3	NA	TGTGCCAGCAGCCCCCCTGGGGCAAGGAGCACAGATACGCAGTATTTT	CASSPPGARSTDTQYF
TRBV27	NA	TRBJ2-5	NA	TGTGCCAGCAGCTTCAACCGGGAGGAGACCCAGTACTTC	CASSFNREETQYF
TRBV6-1	TRBD1	TRBJ1-2	few	TGTGCCAGCAGTGAAGACAGGGGATATGGCTACACCTTC	CASSEDRGYGYTF
TRBV10-3	NA	TRBJ2-7	NA	TGTGCCGGGGGGCGAGGGGCGCGTCGGACGGAGACGCAGTACTTC	CAGGRGARRTETQYF
TRBV6-1	NA	TRBJ1-3	few	TGTGCCAGCAGCATTGCCCGAGGGCGAGGAAACACCATATATTTT	CASSIARGRGNTIYF
TRBV6-5	NA	TRBJ2-7	NA	TGTGCCAGCAGTTACTCGTCAGTACCCTACGAGCAGTACTTC	CASSYSSVPYEQYF
TRBV27	NA	TRBJ2-6	medium-sized	TGTGCCAGCAGTTGGGGGGCTGGGGCCAACGTCCTGACTTTC	CASSWGAGANVLTF
TRBV6-5	NA	TRBJ2-2	many	TGTGCCAGCAGGCTGAGTGAGAACACCGGGGAGCTGTTTTTT	CASRLSENTGELFF
TRBV27	NA	TRBJ2-3	NA	TGTGCCAGCGCGGGTTGGGGGGAAACTAGCAAAGATACGCAGTATTTC	CASAGWGETSKDTQYF
TRBV6-1	NA	TRBJ2-1	many	TGTGCCAGCAGTGAACTCCACTTGCAGTTCTTC	CASSELHLQFF
TRBV10-1	NA	TRBJ2-2	medium-sized	TGCGCCAGTTCGAGGGGTCAGGGTACCGGGGAGCTGTTTTTT	CASSRGQGTGELFF
TRBV6-1	NA	TRBJ1-2	large	TGTGCCAGCAGTGAAGCGCGGCAGGGGTATGGGTATGGCTACACCTTC	CASSEARQGYGYGYTF
TRBV10-3	TRBD1	TRBJ2-1	few	TGTGCCATCAACCCGGGACAGCGAACCAATGAGCAGTTCTTC	CAINPGQRTNEQFF
TRBV10-2	NA	TRBJ2-5	NA	TGCGCCAGCGGGGGGACTGGGGGCGGTGACACAGAGACCCAGTACTTC	CASGGTGGGDTETQYF
TRBV7-2	NA	TRBJ1-4	many	TGTGCCAGCAGCCCCCGGCCCCAAGCCGAAGAAAAACTGTTTTTT	CASSPRPQAEEKLFF
TRBV27	NA	TRBJ2-1	NA	TGTGCCACCAGGCGGGACGCTGAGAACAATGAGCAGTTCTTC	CATRRDAENNEQFF
TRBV7-6	NA	TRBJ1-1	NA	TGTGCCAGCAGCTTAGGGGATAGAACTGAAGCTTCCTTT	CASSLGDRTEASF
TRBV6-1	NA	TRBJ2-7	NA	TGTGCCAGCAAGACCTTGACCTACAGCGGCGAATACGAGCAGTACTTC	CASKTLTYSGEYEQYF
TRBV27	TRBD2	TRBJ2-7	NA	TGTGCCAGCACCTCTTCGGGGCTGACTAGCAAAGATACGCAGTACTTC	CASTSSGLTSKDTQYF
TRBV28	TRBD2	TRBJ2-5	NA	TGTGCCAGCAGTTTTGGCGGGGAGGGCGAGGAGACCCAGTACTTC	CASSFGGEGEETQYF
TRBV11-3	NA	TRBJ1-1	NA	TGTGCCAGCAGCGGGGGACCGATGAACACTGAAGCTTTCTTT	CASSGGPMNTEAFF
TRBV6-1	TRBD1	TRBJ1-5	many	TGTGCCAGCAGTGGGAGACAGGGGGCCATTCAGCCCCAGCATTTT	CASSGRQGAIQPQHF
TRBV6-2/TRBV6-3	NA	TRBJ1-2	NA	TGTGCCAGCAGTTACGCCCGGGGGTACTATGGCTACACCTTC	CASSYARGYYGYTF
TRBV7-2	NA	TRBJ1-1	many	TGTGCCAGCAGCTTAGATCCCCCGGGTGAAGCTTTCTTT	CASSLDPPGEAFF
TRBV12-3/TRBV12-4	TRBD2	TRBJ2-5	NA	TGTGCCAGCAGTCGGACGGGGGGGGGGGGCCGTGACCAAGAGACTCAGTACTTC	CASSRTGGGGRDQETQYF
TRBV27	TRBD1	TRBJ1-6	few	TGTGCCAGCAGTTTATTCGGACAGGGGACTAATTCACCCCTCCACTTT	CASSLFGQGTNSPLHF
TRBV10-2	NA	TRBJ2-7	NA	TGCGCCAGCAGTGAGTCGGTAGTCTACGAGCAGTACTTC	CASSESVVYEQYF
TRBV10-2	NA	TRBJ1-5	NA	TGCGTCAGCAGTGAGTCTACGGATAATCAGCCCCAGCATTTT	CVSSESTDNQPQHF
TRBV6-5	TRBD1	TRBJ1-6	NA	TGTGCCAGCAGTTTGGGACAGTTCAATTCACCCCTCCACTTT	CASSLGQFNSPLHF
TRBV20-1	NA	TRBJ2-2	NA	TGCAGTGCTAGAGATCTGAGCAGGGCGAAGAGGACCGGGGAGCTGTTTTTT	CSARDLSRAKRTGELFF
TRBV6-5	NA	TRBJ1-1	once	TGTGCCAGCAGTTACTCGGGCTTGGCTTTCTTT	CASSYSGLAFF